The sequence of this TCR beta chain was determined in a study of T cells in Graves' hyperthyroidism and ophthalmopathy. The table lists this clonotype with many counts. The germline V gene encodes CDR1 KGHSH and CDR2 LQKENI. The CDR3 extends over 14 amino acids. Trimming removed 2 bases from V and 5 bases from J, with 10 bases in between. Graves' hyperthyroidism is called stable when ophthalmopathy does not progress within 18 months. Amplified TCR beta CDR3 regions came from RNA transcripts. The primer set for the first-round RT-PCR of the TCR CDR3 was HTBI. TCRdb ran MiXCR on the multiplex PCR reads and lists one entry per CDR3 protein. The table records a few hundred thousand distinct CDR3 sequences, roughly 18% of them present only once.

J is TRBJ2-1 and V is TRBV18; TRBD2 might be the D (5 bases). Material: blood. The sequence was obtained from a man between 40 and 49 years old with Graves' hyperthyroidism. CDR3 loop: CASSPLILDNEQFF. DNA of the CDR3: TGTGCCAGCTCACCATTGATACTAGACAATGAGCAGTTCTTC.